This T cell receptor beta chain was captured by sequencing in a study of cytomegalovirus exposure and HLA in healthy donors (dated by TCRdb to the late 2010s). Regarding the complete study: An earlier analysis of some 620 of the donors reported around 280 Gb of sequence data and 117 million unique TCR beta sequences obtained from roughly 170 million T cells. An early release that covered fewer than 800 HLA-typed donors contained approximately 300 gigabases of sequencing data and tens of millions of unique TCR sequences. The genetic ancestry cluster associated with self-reported Caucasian donors included approximately 85% of the approximately 430 genotyped donors. The study aimed to test whether cataloging public T cell receptors could reveal signatures of past pathogen exposure. The study used immunosequencing to profile the T cell repertoires of hundreds of subjects and linked those repertoires to cytomegalovirus serostatus. A separate validation cohort of approximately 130 different subjects was used in addition to the 666-subject first cohort. The study combined high-throughput TCR immunosequencing, statistical association of individual TCRs with disease status, and machine learning to predict cytomegalovirus infection status. A later analysis re-analyzed previously published TCR beta repertoires from roughly 690 donors and added high-resolution HLA genotyping to study TCR occurrence patterns. In the later analysis, no new phenotypic data were used to find candidate immune exposures; instead, reliance was placed on TCR beta sequences and their occurrence across donors. An earlier analysis of 587 of the donors applied high-throughput TCR beta sequencing to assess whether each TCR beta V gene segment acted as functional or pseudogenic. Donor age, sex, ethnicity and CMV serostatus were collected together with the repertoire data. A later genetic analysis took genome-wide SNP genotypes for about 55% of the 666 donors and used that subset as a discovery cohort. Every discovery cohort repertoire had been produced on one sequencing platform. Both class I and class II loci were covered by HLA typing, at four-digit resolution. The number of donors typed differed by locus, with roughly 629-640 for A, B, C, DRB1 and DQB1, roughly 550 for DQA1, 606 for DPA1, and about 450 for DPB1. About five DR-DQ haplotypes were treated as single units for association and clustering because of strong linkage in the cohort. Among 300 to 500 genotyped donors of the cohort, an average of about 220,000 unique TCR beta nucleotide sequences was sequenced per donor, of which 15% to 20% were non-productive. What the study reported, not specific to this receptor: Correlated functional status among segregating V segments might reflect linkage disequilibrium, but an unknown experimental factor could not be ruled out. Presence/absence analyses assumed roughly uniform sequencing depth across donors, an assumption that may not hold. A few of the identified cytomegalovirus-associated TCR beta chains were confirmed in vitro to be specific for cytomegalovirus antigens. In a later analysis, several top co-occurrence clusters were reported to appear linked to parvovirus B19, influenza, CMV and Epstein-Barr virus. Specific HLA alleles were associated with 15,000 to 20,000 TCR beta sequences at a false discovery rate of 0.05 in a later analysis. The sequencing pipeline was judged likely to have produced a cluster of highly shared sequence variants as a technical artifact. The cohort was sequenced for TCR beta chains only, and without alpha or paired-chain data the features that could be detected were limited. Across donors, most TCR sequences were observed very rarely, whereas some public TCRs were present in many individuals. A further reported finding was that TCR beta sequences accurately predicted the HLA-A and HLA-B alleles for most subjects in the first cohort. According to the authors, the approach could potentially be generalized to other disease states and immunological phenotypes. CMV serostatus was the only immune exposure information available for the cohort. In a later genetic analysis, a missense DCLRE1C variant was associated with V-gene and J-gene trimming of TCR beta chains, and the association was replicated in an independent cohort. A later analysis found that most CMV-associated TCR beta chains appeared HLA-restricted, with HLA associations seemingly driven largely by CMV exposure. Strong co-occurrence of HLA alleles, especially DR and DQ, made assigning TCR associations to individual alleles difficult. In a later analysis, HLA-associated TCR beta chains were found to be more clonally expanded and to have lower generation probabilities than equally common non-associated chains. Because counts were too low, seventeen rarely observed V segments, including chromosome 9 orphons, were excluded from the earlier analysis of around 590 of the donors. Because some donors lacked HLA typing at each locus, the association tests relied only on the typed subset. A later genetic analysis reported fewer N-insertions in productive TCRs among donors in an Asian-associated ancestry cluster than the approximately 670-donor mean. The 87-base-pair reads could not distinguish some IMGT-functional V segments, including TRBV6-2 and TRBV6-3, so those segments were excluded. A later analysis found that TCR association rates varied across HLA loci, with DRB1 alleles showing the most associated TCRs and HLA-C alleles the fewest. An earlier analysis of 587 of the donors showed that most TCR beta V segments appeared in productive rearrangements either about 87% or about 30% of the time, which broadly matched IMGT annotations. The classifier was reported to diagnose cytomegalovirus status with high specificity and sensitivity in both the original and validation cohorts. The study gave a list of some 150 TCR beta chains associated with cytomegalovirus.

Library creation used the immunoSEQ multiplex PCR assay. For the multiplex PCR, a mixture combining 60 forward primers for TCR Vbeta segments and 13 reverse primers for TCR Jbeta segments was used. The CDR3 region of rearranged TCR beta genes was amplified from genomic DNA with a multiplex PCR assay. Amplified TCR beta libraries were sequenced as 87-base-pair reads on the Illumina HiSeq System. Turning to the authors' computational methods: Across the 670 or so repertoires, a later analysis counted tens of millions of unique TCR beta chains, around 11 million of which were shared by at least two donors. Raw reads were error-corrected and collapsed into unique sequences by a nearest-neighbor algorithm in which closely related sequences were merged to remove PCR and sequencing errors. CDR3 sequences were aligned to IMGT reference sequences to assign V, D and J gene segments. For a sequence to be retained, at least a six-nucleotide match to both a V gene segment and a J gene segment was required. A rearrangement was called productive if the CDR3 had no stop codons and remained in frame with V and J, and every other rearrangement was called non-productive. CDR3 was defined according to IMGT convention as the region running from the second conserved V-encoded cysteine to the conserved J-encoded phenylalanine. In an earlier analysis of around 600 of the donors, sequences lacking an unambiguous match to a single V gene segment were excluded. An earlier analysis of a few hundred of the donors classified V segments as functional when productive rearrangements were above 56.7% and as segregating when the standard deviation between donors was above 5%. A statistical classification framework was developed to diagnose cytomegalovirus status using the catalog of TCR beta chain sequences. A later analysis assigned V and J genes by comparing TCR nucleotide sequences with IMGT/GENE-DB human TR gene sequences. The TCRdist pipeline was used in a later analysis to assign CDR3 sequences and most-parsimonious VDJ recombination scenarios. In a later analysis, each TCR beta chain was defined by its CDR3 amino acid sequence together with its V-gene family, and reads lacking a unique V-gene family were excluded. As a way to deal with suspected cross-contamination and a sequencing artifact, a later analysis dropped roughly 620 nucleotide sequences that were highly shared and had low generation probability. For each public chain, a later analysis derived a clonal expansion index from normalized ranks of inferred template counts within each repertoire. In a later analysis, generation probabilities were computed with a VDJ recombination model fitted to out-of-frame rearrangements, and the resulting probabilities were checked against IGoR. A later analysis scored TCR-TCR, TCR-HLA and TCR-CMV co-occurrence with hypergeometric tests, applying a repertoire-size bias correction to TCR pairs. In a later analysis, false discovery rates were estimated by permuting HLA or CMV assignments 20 times. In a later analysis, co-occurring TCRs were grouped using DBSCAN, with TCRdist sequence similarity added in when clustering inside HLA-allele-positive subsets. For co-occurrence clustering, repertoires with fewer than 30,000 or more than 120,000 public chains were excluded, along with five or six repertoires with anomalous nucleotide sharing. The source is immuneACCESS, and TCRdb retained only in-frame sequences with V and J called. Part of the clones is not carried over; for the studies checked, unresolved V genes explain less than half of this, and the remainder is unexplained. V and J calls plus clone size are reproduced from that table; the DNA served to infer D and trimming. The sample table lists 150,000 or so clones, around 79% of them with a count of one. Clones ranked in the top ten supply 6% to 8.5% of the sample.

Note on this clone: The clone's antigen remains unknown. The record has no base qualities; no much larger clone is one base away. The sample contains more than one DNA sequence encoding this CDR3.

The cohort consisted of fewer than 700 healthy bone marrow donors. At the time of sampling, every cohort member was nominally healthy, though immune exposures that went unrecorded were likely present. The donor tested CMV seropositive and was one of the 289 seropositive cohort members. A peripheral blood sample was provided by each donor, and peripheral blood mononuclear cells were used for TCR beta sequencing. Genomic DNA extraction from the blood cell samples was performed with the Qiagen DNeasy Blood Extraction Kit. CDR1 and CDR2, looked up from the germline V gene, are SGHRS and YFSETQ. There are 14 amino acids in the CDR3, from cysteine to phenylalanine inclusive. The kept DNA is CDR3 alone, 42 bases in frame from the first base. Trimming at the junction amounts to 0 bases on V and 2 bases on J, and the germline ends lie 6 bases apart.

The receptor was derived from a young man in good health and CMV-seropositive. The sample comprised PBMCs. In this chain, TRBV5-1 is recombined with TRBJ1-5, and possibly TRBD1, on 6 matching bases. The CDR3 here reads CASSLGTGNQPQHF. At the DNA level, the sequence is TGCGCCAGCAGCTTGGGGACAGGCAATCAGCCCCAGCATTTT. Reference TRBV5-1 and TRBJ1-5 genes cover what lies past the CDR3, so the full variable domain is KAGVTQTPRYLIKTRGQQVTLSCSPISGHRSVSWYQQTPGQGLQFLFEYFSETQRNKGNFPGRFSGRQFSNSRSEMNVSTLELGDSALYLCASSLGTGNQPQHFGDGTRLSIL.